The sequence of this TCR beta chain was determined in a study of blood T cell repertoires in COVID-19. The CDR3 is 12 residues long. Germline CDR1 is SQVTM and CDR2 is ANQGSEA. The V gene lost 5 bases and the J gene lost 4 bases, with 11 bases spanning the gap. Method: immunoSEQ multiplex PCR; TCRdb's copy keeps in-frame clones and lacks some. Of 60,000 to 75,000 clones in the sample, more than 75% were seen once. The source is a human donor in a cohort sampled during active COVID-19. The chain combines TRBV29-1 with TRBJ1-2, with D hard to call. The sample was peripheral blood. Here the CDR3 reads CSVLVTPYGYTF. CDR3 bases: TGCAGCGTTCTGGTCACACCCTATGGCTACACCTTC.